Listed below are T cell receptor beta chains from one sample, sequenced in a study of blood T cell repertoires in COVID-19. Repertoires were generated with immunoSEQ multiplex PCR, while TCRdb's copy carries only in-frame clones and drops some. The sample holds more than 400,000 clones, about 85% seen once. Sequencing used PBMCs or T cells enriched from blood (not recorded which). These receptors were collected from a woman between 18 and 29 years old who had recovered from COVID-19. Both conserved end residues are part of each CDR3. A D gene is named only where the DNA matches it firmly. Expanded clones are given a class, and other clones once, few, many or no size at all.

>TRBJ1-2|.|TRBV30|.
TGTGCCTGGAGTGGGGGCTATAGCTATGGCTACACCTTC
CAWSGGYSYGYTF
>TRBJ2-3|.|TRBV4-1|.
TGCGCCAGCAGCCAAAAGGGGTCGGGCGGCACAGATACGCAGTATTTT
CASSQKGSGGTDTQYF
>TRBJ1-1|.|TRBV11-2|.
TGTGCCAGCAGCTTATATCAACAGGGCGATTCAGCTTTCTTT
CASSLYQQGDSAFF
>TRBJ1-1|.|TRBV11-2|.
TGTGCCAGCAGCTTAGGCAGGGTGAACACTGAAGCTTTCTTT
CASSLGRVNTEAFF
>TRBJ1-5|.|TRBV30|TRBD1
TGTGCCTGGAGAACCGGGACAGGCAATCAGCCCCAGCATTTT
CAWRTGTGNQPQHF
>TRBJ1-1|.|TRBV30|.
TGTGCCTGGCAACAAAGCCAGGGCCTCGAAGCTTTCTTT
CAWQQSQGLEAFF
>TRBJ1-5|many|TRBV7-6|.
TGTGCCAGCAGCTTGGGAGAAGATCAGCCCCAGCATTTT
CASSLGEDQPQHF
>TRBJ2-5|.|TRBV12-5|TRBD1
TGTGCTACATCGGCCTCCGGGACAGGGGAAGAGACCCAGTACTTC
CATSASGTGEETQYF
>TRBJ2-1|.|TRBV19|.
TGTGCCAGTAGTATAGGGCTCTCCTGGGAGCAGTTCTTC
CASSIGLSWEQFF
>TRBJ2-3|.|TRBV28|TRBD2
TGTGCCAGCAGTTTACGTCGGACTAGCGGGGGGGCCGGGGGAGATACGCAGTATTTT
CASSLRRTSGGAGGDTQYF
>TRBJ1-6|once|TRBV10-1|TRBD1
TGCGCCAGCAGTGATGGGACAGGGAATTCACCCCTCCACTTT
CASSDGTGNSPLHF
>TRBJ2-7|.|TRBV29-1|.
TGCAGCGTCGCGACTCCCTACTCCTACGAGCAGTACTTC
CSVATPYSYEQYF
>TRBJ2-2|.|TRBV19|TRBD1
TGTGCCAGTAGTACAGGGGGCACCGGGGAGCTGTTTTTT
CASSTGGTGELFF
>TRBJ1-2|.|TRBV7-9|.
TGTGCCAGCAGCTTATTGGGCAGGGAAGTGGACTATGGCTACACCTTC
CASSLLGREVDYGYTF
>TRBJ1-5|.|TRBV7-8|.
TGTGCCAGCAGTTCTAGCGATCAGCCCCAGCATTTT
CASSSSDQPQHF
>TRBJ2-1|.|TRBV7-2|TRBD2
TGTGCCACCGGCAGCGGGGGGCTGCATTGGAATGAGCAGTTCTTC
CATGSGGLHWNEQFF
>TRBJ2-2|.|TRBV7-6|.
TGTGCCAGCAGCCTACTACAGGGATATGACACCGGGGAGCTGTTTTTT
CASSLLQGYDTGELFF
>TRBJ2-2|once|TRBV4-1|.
TGCGCCAGCAGCCAAGATATGGCGGGCGGGGAGCTGTTTTTT
CASSQDMAGGELFF
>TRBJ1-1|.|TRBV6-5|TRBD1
TGTGCCAGCACAATGACAGGGGGCACTGAAGCTTTCTTT
CASTMTGGTEAFF
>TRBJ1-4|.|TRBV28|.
TGTGCCAGCACTAGGCCTGGCAGTACAGAAAAACTGTTTTTT
CASTRPGSTEKLFF
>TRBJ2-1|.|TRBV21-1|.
TGTGCCAGCAGCAAAGATGGGAGCGGGGGGGTTTTCATTACCCCATACAATGAGCAGTTCTTC
CASSKDGSGGVFITPYNEQFF
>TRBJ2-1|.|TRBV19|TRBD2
TGTGCCAGTAGTTTAAGCGGGGGGGCCGTCAATGAGCAGTTCTTC
CASSLSGGAVNEQFF
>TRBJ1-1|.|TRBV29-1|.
TGCAGCACTTTGGGGGGTGAGACTGAAGCTTTCTTT
CSTLGGETEAFF
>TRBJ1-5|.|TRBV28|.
TGTGCCAGCACCAAACCTGGAGTCAGCAATCAGCCCCAGCATTTT
CASTKPGVSNQPQHF
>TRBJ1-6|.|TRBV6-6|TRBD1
TGTGCCAGCAGTCCGACCCCGACAGGGGGAGATAATTCACCCCTCCACTTT
CASSPTPTGGDNSPLHF
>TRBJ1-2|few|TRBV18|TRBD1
TGTGCCAGCTCACCACCGCAGGGGGGAGGCTACACCTTC
CASSPPQGGGYTF
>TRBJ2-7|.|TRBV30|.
TGTGCCTGGAAGCAGGGGTTTGTGGGCGAGCAGTACTTC
CAWKQGFVGEQYF
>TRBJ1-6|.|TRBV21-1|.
TGTGCCACCCCCGGGACAGGGGGCGAGAAGCGATCACCCCTCCACTTT
CATPGTGGEKRSPLHF
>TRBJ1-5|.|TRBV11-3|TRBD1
TGTGCCAGCAGCCCTCGGGACAGGGTCTGTCAGCCCCAGCATTTT
CASSPRDRVCQPQHF
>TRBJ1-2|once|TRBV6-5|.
TGTGCCAGCAGTCAACAGGACTATGGCTACACCTTC
CASSQQDYGYTF
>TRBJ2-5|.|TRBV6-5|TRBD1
TGTGCCAGCAGTTACTCGACAGGGTTTCCGCAGACCCAGTACTTC
CASSYSTGFPQTQYF